This TCR beta chain was obtained from a study of identical twins. V shed 4 bases, J shed 3 bases, and the junction held 7 bases outside the gene matches. This CDR3 comprises 15 residues. Germline CDR1 and CDR2: LGHNA and YSLEER. MiXCR, run by TCRdb on the 5' RACE reads, gives a single entry per CDR3 protein. The sample records 700,000 or so distinct CDR3 sequences, 8.6% being singletons. The data were also submitted as part of a second study, on yellow fever vaccine responses in identical twins. This second study says: Twins reportedly had a vaccine T cell response that seemed partly convergent, partly personalized.

V usage is TRBV4-3 and J usage is TRBJ1-2; TRBD1 matches at 8 bases. What was sequenced was PBMCs. The TCR was taken from a woman between 18 and 29 years old in good health. The DNA for the CDR3 is TGCGCCAGCAGCCTATCTACGGACAGGGACTATGGCTACACCTTC. Its translation is CASSLSTDRDYGYTF.